This TCR beta chain appears in the sequencing data of a study of cytomegalovirus exposure and HLA in healthy donors. Overall study: Of 300 to 450 genotyped donors, approximately 80% clustered with self-reported Caucasian donors.

For this clone: Its antigen is as yet unknown.

The CDR3 is made up of 14 amino acids. In germline, CDR1 is SGHRS, CDR2 YFSETQ. Germline trimming cut 3 bases from V and 6 bases from J; bases unmatched to any gene: 6. Amplification used 60 Vbeta primers and 13 Jbeta primers. In the original processing: There were about 80 million unique TCR beta chains by a later count, and 10 million to 12 million of them were shared. Produced via immunoSEQ multiplex PCR; TCRdb's table is partial and in-frame only. V and J calls and clone size are those listed in that table; D and trimming were worked out from the DNA. Of about 150,000 clones listed, 60% to 85% are singletons. Whole-study results and caveats: By a later analysis, the bulk of CMV-associated TCR beta chains appeared HLA-restricted. Some V segments, TRBV6-2 and TRBV6-3 among them, were indistinguishable and were therefore excluded.

Sequencing used PBMCs. This TCR was sampled from a woman in her 40s in good health and CMV-seronegative. The chain joins TRBV5-1 to TRBJ1-2; 9 bases are shared with TRBD1. CDR3 sequence reads: CASSYRQGEDGYTF. CDR3 sequence (DNA): TGCGCCAGCAGCTATCGACAGGGGGAAGATGGCTACACCTTC. Variable domain in full (rest from reference TRBV5-1 and TRBJ1-2): KAGVTQTPRYLIKTRGQQVTLSCSPISGHRSVSWYQQTPGQGLQFLFEYFSETQRNKGNFPGRFSGRQFSNSRSEMNVSTLELGDSALYLCASSYRQGEDGYTFGSGTRLTVV.